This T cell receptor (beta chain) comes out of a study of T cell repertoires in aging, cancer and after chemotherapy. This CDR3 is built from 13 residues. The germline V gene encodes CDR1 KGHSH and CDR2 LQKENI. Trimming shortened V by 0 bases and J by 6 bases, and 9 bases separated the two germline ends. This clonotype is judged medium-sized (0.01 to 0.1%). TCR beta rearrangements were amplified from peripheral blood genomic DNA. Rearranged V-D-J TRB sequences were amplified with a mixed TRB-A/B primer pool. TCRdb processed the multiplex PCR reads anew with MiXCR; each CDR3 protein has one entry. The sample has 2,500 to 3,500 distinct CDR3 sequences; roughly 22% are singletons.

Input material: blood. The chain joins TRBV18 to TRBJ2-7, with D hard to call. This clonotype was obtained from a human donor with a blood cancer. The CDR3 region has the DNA TGTGCCAGCTCACCACCCAACGCCCTCGAGCAGTACTTC. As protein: CASSPPNALEQYF. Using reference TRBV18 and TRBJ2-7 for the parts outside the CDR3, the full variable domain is NAGVMQNPRHLVRRRGQEARLRCSPMKGHSHVYWYRQLPEEGLKFMVYLQKENIIDESGMPKERFSAEFPKEGPSILRIQQVVRGDSAAYFCASSPPNALEQYFGPGTRLTVT.